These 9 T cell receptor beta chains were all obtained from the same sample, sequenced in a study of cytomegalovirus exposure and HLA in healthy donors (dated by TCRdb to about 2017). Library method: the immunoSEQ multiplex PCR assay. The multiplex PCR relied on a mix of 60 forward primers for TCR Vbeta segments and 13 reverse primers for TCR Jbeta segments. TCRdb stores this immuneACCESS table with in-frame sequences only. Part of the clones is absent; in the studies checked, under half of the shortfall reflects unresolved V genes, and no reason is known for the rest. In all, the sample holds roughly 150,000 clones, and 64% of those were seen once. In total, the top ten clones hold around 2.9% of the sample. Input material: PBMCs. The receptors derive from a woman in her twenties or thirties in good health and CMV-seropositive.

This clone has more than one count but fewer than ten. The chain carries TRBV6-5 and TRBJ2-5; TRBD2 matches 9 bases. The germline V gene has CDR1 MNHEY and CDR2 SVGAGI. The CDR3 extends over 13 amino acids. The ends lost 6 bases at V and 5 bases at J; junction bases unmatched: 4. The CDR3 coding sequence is TGTGCCAGCAGCGCGGGGGGGCGGGAGACCCAGTACTTC. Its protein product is CASSAGGRETQYF.

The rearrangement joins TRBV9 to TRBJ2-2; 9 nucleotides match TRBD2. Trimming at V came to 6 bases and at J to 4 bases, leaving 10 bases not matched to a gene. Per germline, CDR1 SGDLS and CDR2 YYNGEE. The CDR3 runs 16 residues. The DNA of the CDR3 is TGTGCCAGCACAAGGAGCGGGGGGTTGGGCACCGGGGAGCTGTTTTTT. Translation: CASTRSGGLGTGELFF.

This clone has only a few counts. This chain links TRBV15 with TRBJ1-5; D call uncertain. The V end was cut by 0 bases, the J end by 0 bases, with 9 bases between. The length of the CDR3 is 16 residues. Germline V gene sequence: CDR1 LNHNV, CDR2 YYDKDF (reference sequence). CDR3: CATSRDRSNSNQPQHF. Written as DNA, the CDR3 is TGTGCCACCAGCAGAGATAGAAGCAATAGCAATCAGCCCCAGCATTTT.

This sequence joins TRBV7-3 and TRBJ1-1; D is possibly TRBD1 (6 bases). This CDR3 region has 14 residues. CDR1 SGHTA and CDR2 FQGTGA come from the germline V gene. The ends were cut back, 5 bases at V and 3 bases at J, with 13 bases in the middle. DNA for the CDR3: TGTGCCAGCAGCCCTCTAGGGGGGGACACTGAAGCTTTCTTT. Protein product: CASSPLGGDTEAFF.

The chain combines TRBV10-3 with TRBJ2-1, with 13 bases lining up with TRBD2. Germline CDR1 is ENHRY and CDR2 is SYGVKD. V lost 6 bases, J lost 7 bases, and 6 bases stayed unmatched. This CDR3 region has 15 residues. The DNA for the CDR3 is TGTGCCATCAGAATGACTAGCGGGAGGTCGAATGAGCAGTTCTTC. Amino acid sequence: CAIRMTSGRSNEQFF.

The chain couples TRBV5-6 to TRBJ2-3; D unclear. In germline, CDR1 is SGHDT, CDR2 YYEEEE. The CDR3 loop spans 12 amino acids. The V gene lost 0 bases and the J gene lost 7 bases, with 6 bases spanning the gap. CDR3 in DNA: TGTGCCAGCAGCTTGGCAGGCTATACGCAGTATTTT. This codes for CASSLAGYTQYF.

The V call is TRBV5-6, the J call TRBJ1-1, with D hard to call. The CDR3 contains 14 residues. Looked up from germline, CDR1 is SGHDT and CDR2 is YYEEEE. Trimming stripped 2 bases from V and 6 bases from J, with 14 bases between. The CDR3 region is CASSLGRGPAEAFF. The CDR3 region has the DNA TGTGCCAGCAGCTTAGGTCGGGGTCCCGCTGAAGCTTTCTTT.

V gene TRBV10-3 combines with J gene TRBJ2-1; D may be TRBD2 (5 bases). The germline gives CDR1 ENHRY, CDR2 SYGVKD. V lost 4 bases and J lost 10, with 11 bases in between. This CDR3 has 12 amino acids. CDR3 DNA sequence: TGTGCCATCAGTGGGTCGAGGGAGGAGCAGTTCTTC. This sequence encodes CAISGSREEQFF.

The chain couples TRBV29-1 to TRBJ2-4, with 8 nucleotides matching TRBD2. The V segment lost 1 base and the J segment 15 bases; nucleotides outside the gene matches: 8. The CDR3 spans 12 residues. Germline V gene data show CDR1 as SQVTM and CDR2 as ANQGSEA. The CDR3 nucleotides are TGCAGCGTTGAAGCTAGCGGGTCACGGTGGTACTTC. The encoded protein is CSVEASGSRWYF.